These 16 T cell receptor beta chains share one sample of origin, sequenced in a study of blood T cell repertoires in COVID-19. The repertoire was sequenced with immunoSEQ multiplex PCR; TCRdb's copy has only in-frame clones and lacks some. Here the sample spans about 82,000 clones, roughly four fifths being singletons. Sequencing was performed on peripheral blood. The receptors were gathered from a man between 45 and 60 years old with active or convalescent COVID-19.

CDR3 region: CASSLAKGLGEKLFF. CDR3 DNA: TGTGCCAGCAGCTTAGCGAAGGGGTTAGGTGAAAAACTGTTTTTT. This chain connects TRBV7-6 to TRBJ1-4; D might be TRBD1 (5 bases). The V gene's germline CDR1 is SGHVS and CDR2 FNYEAQ. This CDR3 has 15 residues. Trimming stripped 0 bases from V and 7 bases from J, with 12 bases between.

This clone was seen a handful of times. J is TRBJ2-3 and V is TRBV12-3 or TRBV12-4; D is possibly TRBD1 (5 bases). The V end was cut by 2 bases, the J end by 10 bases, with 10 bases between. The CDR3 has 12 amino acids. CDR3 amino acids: CASSLNQGSQYF. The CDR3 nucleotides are TGTGCCAGCAGTTTAAACCAGGGATCGCAGTATTTT.

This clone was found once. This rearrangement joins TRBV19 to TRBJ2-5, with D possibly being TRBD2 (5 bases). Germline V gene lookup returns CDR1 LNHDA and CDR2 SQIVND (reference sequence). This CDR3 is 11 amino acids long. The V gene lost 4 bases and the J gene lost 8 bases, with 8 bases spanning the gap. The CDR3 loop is CASSTGETQYF. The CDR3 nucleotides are TGTGCCAGTAGTACCGGGGAAACCCAGTACTTC.

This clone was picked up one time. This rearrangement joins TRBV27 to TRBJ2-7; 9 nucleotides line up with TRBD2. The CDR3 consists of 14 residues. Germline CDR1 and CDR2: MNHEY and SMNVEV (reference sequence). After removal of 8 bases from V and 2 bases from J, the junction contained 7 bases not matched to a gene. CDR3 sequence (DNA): TGTGCCAGCGCGGCGGGGGGGTCGACCTACGAGCAGTACGTC. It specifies CASAAGGSTYEQYV.

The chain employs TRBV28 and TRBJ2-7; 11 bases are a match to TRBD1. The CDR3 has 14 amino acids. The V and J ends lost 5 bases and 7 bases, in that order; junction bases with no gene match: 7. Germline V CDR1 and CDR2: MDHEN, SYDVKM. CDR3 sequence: CASSMGQGGWEQYV. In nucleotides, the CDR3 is TGTGCCAGCAGTATGGGACAGGGGGGGTGGGAGCAGTACGTC.

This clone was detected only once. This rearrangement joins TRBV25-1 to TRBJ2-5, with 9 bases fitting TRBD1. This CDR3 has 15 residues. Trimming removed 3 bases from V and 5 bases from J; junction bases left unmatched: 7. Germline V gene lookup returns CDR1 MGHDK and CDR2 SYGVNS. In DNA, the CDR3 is TGTGCCAGCAGTGAGCTACAGGGGGCGCGGGAGACCCAGTACTTC. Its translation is CASSELQGARETQYF.

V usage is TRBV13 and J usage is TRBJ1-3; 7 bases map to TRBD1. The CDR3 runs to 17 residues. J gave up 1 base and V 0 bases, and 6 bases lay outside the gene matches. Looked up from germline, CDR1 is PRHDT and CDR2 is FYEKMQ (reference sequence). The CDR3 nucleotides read TGTGCCAGCAGCTTAGGTTTACAGGGGAGGTCTGGAAACACCATATATTTT. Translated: CASSLGLQGRSGNTIYF.

The CDR3 bases are TGTGCCAGCACTACCGACACCTACAATGAGCAGTTCTTC. Its protein product is CASTTDTYNEQFF. The rearrangement links TRBV2 to TRBJ2-1; the D is unclear. The germline CDR1 and CDR2 sequences are SNHLY and FYNNEI. The CDR3 has 13 amino acids. V lost 7 bases, J lost 2 bases, and 9 bases lay in between. The full variable domain, with the rest looked up from reference TRBV2 and TRBJ2-1, is EPEVTQTPSHQVTQMGQEVILRCVPISNHLYFYWYRQILGQKVEFLVSFYNNEISEKSEIFDDQFSVERPDGSNFTLKIRSTKLEDSAMYFCASTTDTYNEQFFGPGTRLTVL.

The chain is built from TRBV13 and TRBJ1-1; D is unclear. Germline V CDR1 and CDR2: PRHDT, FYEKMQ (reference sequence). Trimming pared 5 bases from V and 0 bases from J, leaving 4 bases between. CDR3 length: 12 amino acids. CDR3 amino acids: CASSAMNTEAFF. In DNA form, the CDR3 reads TGTGCCAGCAGCGCGATGAACACTGAAGCTTTCTTT.

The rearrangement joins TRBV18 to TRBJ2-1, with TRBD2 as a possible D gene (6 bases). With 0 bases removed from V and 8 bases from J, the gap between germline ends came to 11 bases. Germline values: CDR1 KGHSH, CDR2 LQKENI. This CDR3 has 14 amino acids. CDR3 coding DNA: TGTGCCAGCTCACCACCGGTCCCTAGCGATGAGCAGTTCTTC. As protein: CASSPPVPSDEQFF.

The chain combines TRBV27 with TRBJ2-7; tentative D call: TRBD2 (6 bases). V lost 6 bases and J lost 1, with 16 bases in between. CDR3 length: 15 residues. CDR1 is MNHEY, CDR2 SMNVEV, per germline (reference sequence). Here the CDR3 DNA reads TGTGCCAGCAGGCCATGGTCTAGCGAGTCCTACGAGCAGTACTTC. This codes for CASRPWSSESYEQYF.

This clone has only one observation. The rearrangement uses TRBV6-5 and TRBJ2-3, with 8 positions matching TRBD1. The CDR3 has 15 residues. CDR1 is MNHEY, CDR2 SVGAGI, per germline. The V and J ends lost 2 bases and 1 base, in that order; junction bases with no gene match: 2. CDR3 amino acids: CASSYGTGRTDTQYF. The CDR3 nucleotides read TGTGCCAGCAGTTACGGGACAGGCCGCACAGATACGCAGTATTTT.

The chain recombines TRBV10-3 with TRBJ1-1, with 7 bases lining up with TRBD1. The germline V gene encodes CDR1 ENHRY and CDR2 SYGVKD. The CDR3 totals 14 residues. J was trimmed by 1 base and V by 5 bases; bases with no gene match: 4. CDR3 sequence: CAISMTGTNTEAFF. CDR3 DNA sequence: TGTGCCATCAGTATGACAGGGACGAACACTGAAGCTTTCTTT.

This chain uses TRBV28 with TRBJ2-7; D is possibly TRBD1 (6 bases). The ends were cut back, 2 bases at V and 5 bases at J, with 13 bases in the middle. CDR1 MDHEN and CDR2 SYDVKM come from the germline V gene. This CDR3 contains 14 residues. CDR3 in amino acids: CASSLPQTGHEQYF. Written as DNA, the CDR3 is TGTGCCAGCAGTTTACCTCAAACAGGGCACGAGCAGTACTTC. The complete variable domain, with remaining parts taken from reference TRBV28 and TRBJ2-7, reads DVKVTQSSRYLVKRTGEKVFLECVQDMDHENMFWYRQDPGLGLRLIYFSYDVKMKEKGDIPEGYSVSREKKERFSLILESASTNQTSMYLCASSLPQTGHEQYFGPGTRLTVT.

CDR3 DNA: TGTGCCAGCAGTGTTGAGGGTGCTGGGGCCAACGTCCTGACTTTC. Translation: CASSVEGAGANVLTF. V usage is TRBV6-4 and J usage is TRBJ2-6, with D perhaps TRBD2 (5 bases). Germline CDR1 and CDR2: MRHNA and SNTAGT. The CDR3 extends over 15 amino acids. Trimming took 4 bases from V and 2 from J, leaving 9 bases between them.

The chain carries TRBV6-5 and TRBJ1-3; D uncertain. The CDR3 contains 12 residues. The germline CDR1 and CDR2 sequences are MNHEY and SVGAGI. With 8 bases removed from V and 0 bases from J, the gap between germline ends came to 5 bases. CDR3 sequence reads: CASGSSGNTIYF. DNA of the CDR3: TGTGCCAGCGGTAGCTCTGGAAACACCATATATTTT.